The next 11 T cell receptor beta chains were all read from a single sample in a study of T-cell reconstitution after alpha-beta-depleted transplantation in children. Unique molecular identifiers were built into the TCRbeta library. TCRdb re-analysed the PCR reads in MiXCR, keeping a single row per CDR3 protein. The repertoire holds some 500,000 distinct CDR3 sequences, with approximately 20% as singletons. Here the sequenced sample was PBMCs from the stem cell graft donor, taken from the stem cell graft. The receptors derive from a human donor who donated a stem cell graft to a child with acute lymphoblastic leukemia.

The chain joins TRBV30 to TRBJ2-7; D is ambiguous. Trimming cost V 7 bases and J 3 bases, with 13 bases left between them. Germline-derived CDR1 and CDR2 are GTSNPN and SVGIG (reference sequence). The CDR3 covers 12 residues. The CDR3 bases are TGTGCCTACACGAAGATTGACTACGAGCAGTACTTC. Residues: CAYTKIDYEQYF.

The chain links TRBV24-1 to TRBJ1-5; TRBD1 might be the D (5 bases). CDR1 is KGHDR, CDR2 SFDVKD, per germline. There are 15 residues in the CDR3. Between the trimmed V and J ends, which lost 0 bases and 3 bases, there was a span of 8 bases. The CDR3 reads CATSDLDRNNQPQHF. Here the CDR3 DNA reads TGTGCCACCAGTGATTTGGACAGAAACAATCAGCCCCAGCATTTT.

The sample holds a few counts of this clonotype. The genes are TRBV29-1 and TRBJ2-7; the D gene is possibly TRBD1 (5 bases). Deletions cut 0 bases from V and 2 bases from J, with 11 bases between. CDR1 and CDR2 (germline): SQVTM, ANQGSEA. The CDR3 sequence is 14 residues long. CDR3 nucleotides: TGCAGCGTTGAAGACGGACACCCTACCTACGAGCAGTACTTC. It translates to CSVEDGHPTYEQYF.

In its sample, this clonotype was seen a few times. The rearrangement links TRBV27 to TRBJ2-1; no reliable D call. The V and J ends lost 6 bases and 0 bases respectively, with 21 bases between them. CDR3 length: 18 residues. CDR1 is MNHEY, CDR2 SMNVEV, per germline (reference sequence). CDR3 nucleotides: TGTGCCAGCAGCACTTGGCCCGGCGCCTCAAGCTCCTACAATGAGCAGTTCTTC. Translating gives CASSTWPGASSSYNEQFF.

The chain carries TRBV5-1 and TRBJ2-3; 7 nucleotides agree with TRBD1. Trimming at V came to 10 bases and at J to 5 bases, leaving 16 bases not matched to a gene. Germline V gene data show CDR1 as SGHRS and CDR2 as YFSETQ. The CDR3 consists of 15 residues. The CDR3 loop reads CAAQRGPGGLDTQYF. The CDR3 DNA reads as TGCGCCGCCCAAAGGGGGCCAGGTGGTTTAGATACGCAGTATTTT.

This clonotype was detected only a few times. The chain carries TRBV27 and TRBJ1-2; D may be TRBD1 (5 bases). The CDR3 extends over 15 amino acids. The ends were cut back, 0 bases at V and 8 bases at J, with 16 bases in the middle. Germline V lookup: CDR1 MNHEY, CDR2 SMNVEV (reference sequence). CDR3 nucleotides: TGTGCCAGCAGTTTATCACAGGCTTTGCCTTGGGGCTACACCTTC. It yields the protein CASSLSQALPWGYTF.

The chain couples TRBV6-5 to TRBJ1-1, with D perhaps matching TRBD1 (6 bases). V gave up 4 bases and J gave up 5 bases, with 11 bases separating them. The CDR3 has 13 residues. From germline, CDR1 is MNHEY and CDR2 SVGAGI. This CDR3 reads CASSWTVSTEAFF. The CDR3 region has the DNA TGTGCCAGCAGTTGGACAGTTTCGACTGAAGCTTTCTTT.

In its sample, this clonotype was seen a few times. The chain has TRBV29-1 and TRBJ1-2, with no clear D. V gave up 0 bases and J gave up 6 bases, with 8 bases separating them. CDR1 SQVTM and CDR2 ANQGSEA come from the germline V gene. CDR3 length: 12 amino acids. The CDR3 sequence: CSVEEGGHGYTF. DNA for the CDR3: TGCAGCGTTGAAGAGGGAGGCCATGGCTACACCTTC.

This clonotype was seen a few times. CDR3: CASSLDTPSIDEAFF. The CDR3 coding sequence is TGCGCCAGCAGCTTGGATACACCATCAATCGACGAAGCTTTCTTT. V usage is TRBV5-1 and J usage is TRBJ1-1; D is undetermined. Trimming pared 0 bases from V and 8 bases from J, leaving 17 bases between. CDR3 length: 15 amino acids. Looked up from germline, CDR1 is SGHRS and CDR2 is YFSETQ.

The CDR3 DNA follows: TGTGCCATCAGGCCGGACAGGGCGGTCCAGCAGTACTTC. Its protein product is CAIRPDRAVQQYF. V usage is TRBV10-3 and J usage is TRBJ2-7; 8 bases line up with TRBD1. The germline V gene has CDR1 ENHRY and CDR2 SYGVKD. V shed 6 bases and J 8 bases; nucleotides not matched to a gene: 9. The length of the CDR3 is 13 residues.

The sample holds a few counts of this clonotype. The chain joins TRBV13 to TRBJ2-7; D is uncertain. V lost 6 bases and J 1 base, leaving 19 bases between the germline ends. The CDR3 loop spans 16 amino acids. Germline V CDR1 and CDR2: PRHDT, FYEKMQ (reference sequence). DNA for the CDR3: TGTGCCAGCAGTTCAACCTCGACACCGACGTCCTACGAGCAGTACTTC. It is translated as CASSSTSTPTSYEQYF.